This T cell receptor beta chain is drawn from a study of cytomegalovirus exposure and HLA in healthy donors. Findings of the study overall: There were several of the most significant clusters that appeared linked to common viral pathogens in a later analysis. Researchers catalogued roughly 170 TCR beta chains as cytomegalovirus-associated. Clonal expansion was found to be greater in HLA-associated TCR beta chains than in equally common others in a later analysis. About 87% or about 30% of the time was how often most TCR beta V segments were productive, according to an earlier analysis.

On this clone itself: Its target is unknown.

The PCR made use of 60 Vbeta and 13 Jbeta primers. This table comes from immunoSEQ multiplex PCR, and its TCRdb copy is limited to in-frame clones, with some not included. Counted here are more than 95,000 clones, about 72% occurring once; the ten biggest clones make up 4.5% to 5%. V lost 6 bases, J lost 6 bases, and 2 bases stayed unmatched. The CDR3 has 11 residues. Germline CDR1 DFQATT, CDR2 SNEGSKA (reference sequence). The J gene is TRBJ2-1, the V gene TRBV20-1, with TRBD2 identical over 7 bases. This sequence was found in a man aged 45 to 65 in good health and CMV-seropositive. The sample comprised PBMCs. The CDR3 protein is CSAGLLNEQFF. DNA of the CDR3: TGCAGTGCGGGACTACTCAATGAGCAGTTCTTC.